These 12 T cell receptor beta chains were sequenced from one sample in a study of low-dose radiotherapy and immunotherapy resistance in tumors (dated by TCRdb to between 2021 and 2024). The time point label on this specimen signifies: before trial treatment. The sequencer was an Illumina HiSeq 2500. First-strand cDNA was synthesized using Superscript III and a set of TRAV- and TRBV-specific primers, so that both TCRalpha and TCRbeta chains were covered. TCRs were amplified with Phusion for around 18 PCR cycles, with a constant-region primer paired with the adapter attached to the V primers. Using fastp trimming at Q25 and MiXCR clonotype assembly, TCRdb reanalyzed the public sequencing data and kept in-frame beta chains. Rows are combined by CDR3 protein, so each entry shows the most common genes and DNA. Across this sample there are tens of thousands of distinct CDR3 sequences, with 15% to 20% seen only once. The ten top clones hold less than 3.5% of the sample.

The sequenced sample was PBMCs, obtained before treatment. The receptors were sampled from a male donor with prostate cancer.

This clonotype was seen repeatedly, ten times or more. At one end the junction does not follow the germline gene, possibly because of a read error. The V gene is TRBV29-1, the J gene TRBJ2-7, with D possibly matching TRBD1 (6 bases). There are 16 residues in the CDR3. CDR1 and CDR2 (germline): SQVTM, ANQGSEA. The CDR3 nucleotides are TGCAGCGTCGAAGGATCCCCGGGACAACTGTCCTACGAGCAGTACTTC. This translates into CSVEGSPGQLSYEQYF.

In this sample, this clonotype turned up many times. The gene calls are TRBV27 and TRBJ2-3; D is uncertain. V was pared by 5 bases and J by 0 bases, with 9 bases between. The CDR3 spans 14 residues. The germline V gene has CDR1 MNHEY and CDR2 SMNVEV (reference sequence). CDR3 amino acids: CASSPFLSTDTQYF. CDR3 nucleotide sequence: TGTGCCAGCAGTCCCTTCCTTAGCACAGATACGCAGTATTTT.

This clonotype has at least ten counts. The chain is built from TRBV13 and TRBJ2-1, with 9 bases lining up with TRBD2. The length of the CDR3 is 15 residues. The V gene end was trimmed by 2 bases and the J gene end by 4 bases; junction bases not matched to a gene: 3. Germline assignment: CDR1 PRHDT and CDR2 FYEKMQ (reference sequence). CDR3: CASSLSAGGYNEQFF. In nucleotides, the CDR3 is TGTGCCAGCAGCTTATCAGCGGGGGGTTACAATGAGCAGTTCTTC.

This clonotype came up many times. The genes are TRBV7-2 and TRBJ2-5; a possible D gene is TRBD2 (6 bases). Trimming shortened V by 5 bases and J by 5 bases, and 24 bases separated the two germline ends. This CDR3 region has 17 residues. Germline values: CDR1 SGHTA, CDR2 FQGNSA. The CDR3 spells CASSLLGGRGNLETQYF. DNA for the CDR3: TGTGCCAGCAGCCTCTTAGGTGGGCGGGGTAACTTGGAGACCCAGTACTTC.

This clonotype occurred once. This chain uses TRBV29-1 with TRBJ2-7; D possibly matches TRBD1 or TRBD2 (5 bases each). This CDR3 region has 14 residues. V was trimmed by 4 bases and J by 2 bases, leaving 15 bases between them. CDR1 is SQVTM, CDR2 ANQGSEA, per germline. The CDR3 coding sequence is TGCAGCGTTGTCCGGGACGGGGCACCCTACGAGCAGTACTTC. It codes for CSVVRDGAPYEQYF.

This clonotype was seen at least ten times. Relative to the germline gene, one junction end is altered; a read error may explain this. CDR3 nucleotides: TGTGCCAGCAGCCCCACGTCCGGGACAGGAGGCTACACCTTC. This sequence encodes CASSPTSGTGGYTF. This rearrangement joins TRBV5-1 to TRBJ1-2; 8 bases align to TRBD1. CDR1 and CDR2 (germline): SGHRS, YFSETQ. CDR3 length: 14 amino acids.

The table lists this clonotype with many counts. CDR3 in DNA: TGCAGTGCTAGATCTTTCGGACTAGCGGGGGGCAATGAGCAGTTCTTC. Its protein product is CSARSFGLAGGNEQFF. This chain links TRBV20-1 with TRBJ2-1; 14 bases map to TRBD2. The CDR3 covers 16 residues. The germline V gene encodes CDR1 DFQATT and CDR2 SNEGSKA (reference sequence). With 2 bases clipped from V and 6 bases from J, the junction kept 6 bases outside the gene matches.

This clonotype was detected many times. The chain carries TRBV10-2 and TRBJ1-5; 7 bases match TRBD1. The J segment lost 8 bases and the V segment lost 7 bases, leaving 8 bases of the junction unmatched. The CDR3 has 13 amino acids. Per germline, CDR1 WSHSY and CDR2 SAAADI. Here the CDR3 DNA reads TGCGCCAGCAACGTGGACAGGAGGGAGCCCCAGCATTTT. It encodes CASNVDRREPQHF.

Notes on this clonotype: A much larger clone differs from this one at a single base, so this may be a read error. CDR3 residues: CASSTTLAAPNEQFF. CDR3 sequence (DNA): TGTGCCAGCAGCACCACACTAGCGGCGCCCAATGAGCAGTTCTTC. This sequence joins TRBV9 and TRBJ2-1; 8 bases match TRBD2. In germline, CDR1 is SGDLS, CDR2 YYNGEE. V dropped 4 bases and J dropped 6; count of bases not matched to a gene: 9. The CDR3 runs to 15 residues.

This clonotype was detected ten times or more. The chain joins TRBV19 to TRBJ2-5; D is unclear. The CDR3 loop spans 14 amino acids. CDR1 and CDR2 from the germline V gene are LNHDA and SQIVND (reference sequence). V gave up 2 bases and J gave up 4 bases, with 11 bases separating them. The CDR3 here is CASSIFGSGETQYF. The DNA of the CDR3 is TGTGCCAGTAGTATATTCGGCTCCGGAGAGACCCAGTACTTC.

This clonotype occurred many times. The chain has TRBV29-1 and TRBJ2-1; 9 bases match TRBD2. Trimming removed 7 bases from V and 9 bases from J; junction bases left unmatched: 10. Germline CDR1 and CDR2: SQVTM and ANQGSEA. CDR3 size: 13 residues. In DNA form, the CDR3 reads TGCAGCGGTAGCGGGGGACGACTGGGTGAGCAGTTCTTC. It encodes CSGSGGRLGEQFF.

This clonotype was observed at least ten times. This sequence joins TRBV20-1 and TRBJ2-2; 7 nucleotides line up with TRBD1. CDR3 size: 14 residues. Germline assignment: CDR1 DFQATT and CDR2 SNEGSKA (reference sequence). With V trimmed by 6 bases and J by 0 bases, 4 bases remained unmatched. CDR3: CSAPQGSNTGELFF. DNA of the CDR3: TGCAGTGCCCCACAGGGGTCGAACACCGGGGAGCTGTTTTTT.